In this sample, the clone carrying this TCR beta chain turned up a few times. The V and J ends lost 0 bases and 3 bases, in that order; junction bases with no gene match: 7. Per germline, CDR1 SGHTS and CDR2 YDEGEE. The CDR3 totals 16 residues. These data come from a study of blood T cell repertoires in COVID-19. The data were produced by immunoSEQ multiplex PCR, yet TCRdb's version contains in-frame clones alone and is incomplete. The table records tens of thousands of clones, around 86% of them present only once. This TCR was sampled from a man of 80 years or more with acute or convalescent COVID-19. The chain couples TRBV5-8 to TRBJ2-3; 7 nucleotides agree with TRBD2. Sequencing was performed on peripheral blood. The CDR3 coding sequence is TGTGCCAGCAGCTTGGCGGCTAGCGGAATAACAGATACGCAGTATTTT. Translation: CASSLAASGITDTQYF.